These T cell receptor beta chains were read from a single sample in a study of blood T cell repertoires in COVID-19. Repertoires were generated with immunoSEQ multiplex PCR, while TCRdb's copy carries only in-frame clones and drops some. There are about 140,000 clones in the sample; 88% occur only once, and about 2.5% lies in the top ten. Source material: peripheral blood. These receptors were obtained from a human donor with COVID-19, enrolled during active disease. The donor label of this sample is uncertain. Each CDR3 is given with its conserved first and last residue. Each record gives: D gene, V gene, clone size, J gene, CDR3 protein, CDR3 DNA. D genes are given only for firm matches. Size is stated for part of the rows, as once, few or many counts, or as a class when the clone is expanded.

TRBD2,TRBV10-1,NA,TRBJ2-1,CASSVPERGASSYNEQFF,TGCGCCAGCAGTGTCCCGGAGCGGGGGGCTTCCTCCTACAATGAGCAGTTCTTC
NA,TRBV5-1,NA,TRBJ1-5,CASSPGRGDQPQHF,TGCGCCAGCAGCCCTGGCAGGGGCGATCAGCCCCAGCATTTT
NA,TRBV5-1,NA,TRBJ2-5,CASRPGLMGETQYF,TGCGCCAGCAGACCGGGACTGATGGGGGAGACCCAGTACTTC
NA,TRBV18,NA,TRBJ1-5,CASSQQVDKEPQHF,TGTGCCAGCTCGCAACAGGTGGATAAGGAGCCCCAGCATTTT
TRBD2,TRBV7-2,NA,TRBJ2-7,CASSAGGEPEQYF,TGTGCCAGCAGCGCCGGGGGGGAACCAGAGCAGTACTTC
TRBD2,TRBV18,NA,TRBJ2-7,CASSNLGGYEQYF,TGTGCCAGCTCCAATCTGGGGGGGTACGAGCAGTACTTC
NA,TRBV12-3/TRBV12-4,NA,TRBJ1-2,CASSPQRLGYTF,TGTGCCAGCAGTCCCCAGCGGTTGGGCTACACCTTC
NA,TRBV5-1,NA,TRBJ2-3,CASKPGGGGLDTQYF,TGCGCCAGCAAACCGGGAGGGGGCGGGCTGGATACGCAGTATTTT
NA,TRBV30,once,TRBJ1-3,CAWSPGFDSGNTIYF,TGTGCCTGGAGCCCCGGGTTCGACTCTGGAAACACCATATATTTT
TRBD1,TRBV10-3,NA,TRBJ1-2,CAIPGQGAVDGYTF,TGTGCCATACCGGGACAGGGGGCTGTGGATGGCTACACCTTC
NA,TRBV5-5,NA,TRBJ2-7,CASSLGVRGEAYEQYF,TGTGCCAGCAGCTTGGGGGTCAGGGGTGAGGCCTACGAGCAGTACTTC
TRBD1,TRBV7-3,NA,TRBJ2-3,CASSNPGQGDDTQYF,TGTGCCAGTAGTAATCCGGGACAGGGAGACGATACGCAGTATTTT
NA,TRBV19,NA,TRBJ1-5,CASKDSHQPQHF,TGTGCCAGTAAGGACTCTCATCAGCCCCAGCATTTT
NA,TRBV19,NA,TRBJ2-7,CASSISPLGHYEQYF,TGTGCCAGTAGTATAAGTCCTTTGGGACACTACGAGCAGTACTTC
NA,TRBV9,NA,TRBJ2-5,CASSVGAGGHGETQYF,TGTGCCAGCAGCGTAGGGGCAGGGGGGCATGGAGAGACCCAGTACTTC
TRBD1,TRBV12-3/TRBV12-4,NA,TRBJ2-2,CASSRDSGELFF,TGTGCCAGCAGTCGGGACAGCGGGGAGCTGTTTTTT
NA,TRBV12-2,NA,TRBJ1-2,CASRKGQGSSLGYTF,TGTGCAAGCCGCAAGGGACAGGGTTCTTCACTTGGCTACACCTTC
TRBD1,TRBV4-1,few,TRBJ1-5,CASSQGTGDYQPQHF,TGCGCCAGCAGCCAAGGGACAGGGGACTATCAGCCCCAGCATTTT
NA,TRBV4-2,few,TRBJ1-1,CASSQAYRDRGTEAFF,TGTGCCAGCAGCCAAGCTTACAGGGATAGAGGGACTGAAGCTTTCTTT
TRBD2,TRBV7-2,NA,TRBJ2-5,CASSSYRSGGPRGETQYF,TGTGCCAGCAGCTCTTACAGGAGCGGGGGCCCTCGAGGGGAGACCCAGTACTTC
TRBD1,TRBV23-1,NA,TRBJ2-6,CASSHSLGTGGLHSGANVLTF,TGCGCCAGCAGTCATAGTTTGGGGACAGGGGGTCTTCACTCTGGGGCCAACGTCCTGACTTTC
TRBD1,TRBV18,few,TRBJ1-5,CASSPRQGDQPQHF,TGTGCCAGCTCACCCCGACAGGGCGATCAGCCCCAGCATTTT
NA,TRBV6-5,NA,TRBJ1-1,CASSYTGAEAFF,TGTGCCAGCAGTTACACCGGGGCTGAAGCTTTCTTT
TRBD1,TRBV11-2,NA,TRBJ1-4,CASSLGPGQGVEKLFF,TGTGCCAGCAGCTTAGGACCGGGACAGGGGGTAGAAAAACTGTTTTTT
NA,TRBV27,NA,TRBJ1-3,CASSSQLPGIGNTIYF,TGTGCCAGCAGTTCCCAATTACCGGGGATCGGAAACACCATATATTTT
TRBD2,TRBV7-2,NA,TRBJ2-7,CASSLPSGSDEQYF,TGTGCCAGCAGCCTACCTAGCGGGAGTGACGAGCAGTACTTC
NA,TRBV29-1,NA,TRBJ1-1,CSVALTRSTEAFF,TGCAGCGTTGCTCTCACCCGGAGCACTGAAGCTTTCTTT
TRBD1,TRBV9,NA,TRBJ1-2,CASSQDRGGYTF,TGTGCCAGCAGCCAAGACAGGGGTGGCTACACCTTC
TRBD1,TRBV5-4,NA,TRBJ2-7,CASSSPRDRGYEQYF,TGTGCCAGCAGCTCACCCCGGGACAGGGGGTACGAGCAGTACTTC
TRBD2,TRBV5-1,NA,TRBJ2-3,CASSLGLAERSTDTQYF,TGCGCCAGCAGCTTGGGACTAGCGGAGCGGAGCACAGATACGCAGTATTTT
TRBD1,TRBV18,NA,TRBJ2-3,CASSLRQGLSTDTQYF,TGTGCCAGCTCACTTCGACAGGGGCTTAGCACAGATACGCAGTATTTT
NA,TRBV19,NA,TRBJ2-7,CASSISEPPYEQYF,TGTGCCAGTAGTATCAGCGAGCCTCCTTACGAGCAGTACTTC
NA,TRBV13,once,TRBJ2-7,CASSLGVHGYEQYF,TGTGCCAGCAGCTTAGGAGTCCACGGCTACGAGCAGTACTTC
TRBD1,TRBV3-1/TRBV3-2,NA,TRBJ1-2,CASSPTGYYGYTF,TGTGCCAGCAGCCCGACAGGGTACTATGGCTACACCTTC
TRBD2,TRBV3-1/TRBV3-2,NA,TRBJ2-1,CASSHLAGTNSYNEQFF,TGTGCCAGCAGCCACCTAGCGGGGACCAACTCCTACAATGAGCAGTTCTTC
NA,TRBV2,NA,TRBJ2-3,CASSEAGAPTDTQYF,TGTGCCAGCAGTGAAGCAGGGGCGCCAACAGATACGCAGTATTTT
TRBD1,TRBV15,NA,TRBJ2-7,CATSNQRDRVLEQYF,TGTGCCACCAGCAACCAACGGGACAGGGTCCTCGAGCAGTACTTC
TRBD1,TRBV3-1/TRBV3-2,few,TRBJ2-5,CASSQGQGAWETQYF,TGTGCCAGCAGCCAAGGCCAGGGGGCATGGGAGACCCAGTACTTC
TRBD2,TRBV6-6,once,TRBJ2-1,CASQPGLASNEQFF,TGTGCCAGCCAACCGGGACTAGCTTCCAATGAGCAGTTCTTC
TRBD1,TRBV18,NA,TRBJ1-4,CASSMGRDRGRKTNEKLFF,TGTGCCAGCTCCATGGGCCGGGACAGGGGGCGGAAAACTAATGAAAAACTGTTTTTT
TRBD1,TRBV6-2/TRBV6-3,NA,TRBJ1-2,CASSRQGAKNYGYTF,TGTGCCAGCAGTCGACAGGGGGCGAAAAACTATGGCTACACCTTC
TRBD1,TRBV5-1,NA,TRBJ2-5,CASRTGTGRETQYF,TGCGCCAGCAGGACCGGGACAGGGAGAGAGACCCAGTACTTC
NA,TRBV25-1,NA,TRBJ1-3,CASSSTGSSGNTIYF,TGTGCCAGCAGTTCAACAGGGAGCTCTGGAAACACCATATATTTT
TRBD1,TRBV5-4,NA,TRBJ1-1,CASSVSQGVGNTEAFF,TGTGCCAGCAGCGTGTCCCAGGGGGTAGGGAACACTGAAGCTTTCTTT
TRBD2,TRBV10-3,NA,TRBJ2-7,CAISESRGGRRQSYEQYF,TGTGCCATCAGTGAGTCCCGGGGGGGGCGGCGACAGTCCTACGAGCAGTACTTC
TRBD1,TRBV2,NA,TRBJ1-2,CASSEGGQGPYGYTF,TGTGCCAGCAGTGAAGGCGGACAGGGACCCTATGGCTACACCTTC
TRBD2,TRBV7-3,NA,TRBJ2-7,CASSITSGVGYEQYF,TGTGCCAGCAGCATAACTAGCGGGGTAGGCTACGAGCAGTACTTC
TRBD1,TRBV4-1,NA,TRBJ1-4,CASSQGDRDFEKLFF,TGCGCCAGCAGCCAAGGCGACAGGGATTTTGAAAAACTGTTTTTT
NA,TRBV9,NA,TRBJ2-7,CASSVDLLSYEQYF,TGTGCCAGCAGCGTAGATTTACTATCCTACGAGCAGTACTTC
TRBD2,TRBV5-1,NA,TRBJ2-7,CASSLGSGGSEQYF,TGCGCCAGCAGCTTGGGGTCGGGAGGGAGCGAGCAGTACTTC
TRBD1,TRBV11-3,few,TRBJ2-7,CASSLEGTGGGEQYF,TGTGCCAGCAGCTTAGAAGGGACAGGGGGCGGCGAGCAGTACTTC
NA,TRBV12-5,NA,TRBJ1-4,CASGSADSYEKLFF,TGTGCTAGTGGTTCGGCGGACTCATATGAAAAACTGTTTTTT
TRBD1,TRBV10-2,NA,TRBJ1-5,CASTLDRGQPQHF,TGCGCCAGCACCTTGGACAGGGGGCAGCCCCAGCATTTT
TRBD1,TRBV3-1/TRBV3-2,NA,TRBJ2-7,CASSLGQVRVQYF,TGTGCCAGCAGCCTCGGACAGGTTCGCGTGCAGTACTTC
NA,TRBV10-2,NA,TRBJ2-5,CASSEQGRETQYF,TGCGCCAGCAGTGAACAGGGGAGGGAGACCCAGTACTTC
TRBD1,TRBV19,NA,TRBJ1-5,CASSPDRGQPQHF,TGTGCCAGTAGCCCAGACAGGGGTCAGCCCCAGCATTTT
TRBD2,TRBV2,once,TRBJ2-1,CASRKTGLAGNEQFF,TGTGCCAGCAGAAAGACGGGACTAGCTGGCAATGAGCAGTTCTTC